This TCR beta chain stems from a study of human T cells and chemical hapten exposure. Study-wide context: An area of 2 cm by approximately 2 cm on upper inner arm skin received 2% DPC for sensitization. Findings and limits, study-wide: PT1 expanded TCR counts and patch test score correlated positively.

Each cDNA molecule in the library carried unique molecular identifiers. Via MiXCR, TCRdb re-called the RACE reads, giving one row per CDR3 protein. Among just under 60,000 distinct CDR3 sequences listed, roughly 12% were seen once. Regarding time point: patch test 3, about 24 weeks after DPC sensitization. Treatment described: therapeutic diphenylcyclopropenone sensitization with weekly scalp DPC. In this sample, this clonotype turned up many times. The antigen remains undetermined. CDR1 is SGHRS and CDR2 is YFSETQ in the germline V gene. There are 15 residues in the CDR3. V was pared by 2 bases and J by 1 base, with 11 bases between.

This rearrangement joins TRBV5-1 to TRBJ2-3, with D maybe TRBD1 (6 bases). The specimen was whole blood, collected in connection with sensitization to the hapten diphenylcyclopropenone (DPC). This sequence was found in a man aged 25-40 years with alopecia areata. Some clones in this sample may be carry-over from other donors' samples. CDR3 loop: CASSFSRGRTDTQYF. The CDR3 coding sequence is TGCGCCAGCAGCTTCTCCAGGGGCCGCACAGATACGCAGTATTTT.